These 13 T cell receptor beta chains originate from one sample sequenced in a study of diagnostic markers for celiac disease. TCRdb re-analyzed the reads; it lists each CDR3 protein once, without DNA. This table lists about 7,500 distinct CDR3 sequences. Specimen: either unsorted cells or a sorted T cell fraction (not recorded which). The receptors shown here come from a human donor. This table probably holds off-target reads from a library built for another chain.

The rearrangement joins TRBV18 to TRBJ1-1; the D call from TCRdb, TRBD1, cannot be confirmed without DNA. This CDR3 spans 17 amino acids. Germline V lookup: CDR1 KGHSH, CDR2 LQKENI. CDR3: CASSPMRQGRFITEAFF.

The chain joins TRBV10-3 to TRBJ2-6; TCRdb designates TRBD1, a call that cannot be tested without DNA. The CDR3 totals 17 residues. CDR1 ENHRY and CDR2 SYGVKD come from the germline V gene. CDR3 protein: CAISESGGAAGANVLTF.

This clonotype shows up as medium-sized by frequency. The chain links TRBV10-3 to TRBJ1-6. The CDR3 has 15 residues. CDR1 and CDR2 (germline): ENHRY, SYGVKD. CDR3 loop: CAISESVGSRSPLHF.

This rearrangement joins TRBV29-1 to TRBJ1-1; the D call from TCRdb, TRBD1, cannot be confirmed without DNA. The germline V gene has CDR1 SQVTM and CDR2 ANQGSEA. The CDR3 contains 14 residues. The CDR3 reads CSALRGNMNTEAFF.

Its frequency marks this clonotype as large. The chain recombines TRBV28 with TRBJ1-1; the D call of TRBD1 rests on TCRdb alone, since no DNA is present to check it. The germline gives CDR1 MDHEN, CDR2 SYDVKM. This CDR3 is 17 amino acids long. CDR3 in amino acids: CASSLPYRGPMNTEAFF.

The V call is TRBV4-3, the J call TRBJ1-6; there is no DNA to check the TCRdb D call of TRBD1. The germline CDR1 and CDR2 sequences are LGHNA and YSLEER. The CDR3 is 16 amino acids. CDR3 loop: CASSQAWGTDNSPLHF.

The chain couples TRBV10-3 to TRBJ1-2. In germline, CDR1 is ENHRY, CDR2 SYGVKD. This CDR3 has 12 amino acids. CDR3 residues: CAISDYDRGYTF.

The chain is built from TRBV10-3 and TRBJ2-7. There are 14 residues in the CDR3. The V gene's germline CDR1 is ENHRY and CDR2 SYGVKD. Here the CDR3 reads CAISEGVGAHEQYF.

The rearrangement uses TRBV5-1 and TRBJ2-7. Per germline, CDR1 SGHRS and CDR2 YFSETQ. CDR3 size: 14 residues. The CDR3 here is CASSLADSTYEQYF.

Its frequency marks this clonotype as medium-sized (0.01 to 0.1%). This sequence joins TRBV12-3 or TRBV12-4 and TRBJ1-1. The CDR3 is made up of 13 amino acids. CDR3 protein: CASSYIGYTEAFF.

The V call is TRBV12-3 or TRBV12-4, the J call TRBJ2-5. There are 11 residues in the CDR3. This chain's CDR3 is CASSFLGTQYF.

This sequence joins TRBV12-3 or TRBV12-4 and TRBJ1-1; TCRdb outputs TRBD1, but without DNA this stays unchecked. The CDR3 covers 13 residues. The CDR3 protein is CASSWDRGTEAFF.

This clonotype counts as medium-sized by frequency. The chain uses TRBV20-1 and TRBJ1-4. CDR1 is DFQATT, CDR2 SNEGSKA, per germline (reference sequence). The CDR3 length is 13 residues. The CDR3 region is CSASRQGGEKLFF.